This T cell receptor (beta chain) came from a study of T cell repertoires in cytomegalovirus infection. Overall study context: An indication of both CMV infection and matching HLA type came from public TCR beta signatures. General study findings and limits: There were carriers of CMV plus the relevant HLA, and cumulative public TCR beta family frequency identified them. Across the ex vivo response, the dominant clonotypes were HLA-C-restricted CMV-specific TCR beta clonotypes.

TCRdb analysed the reads with MiXCR anew, one entry per CDR3 protein. The sample lists approximately 71,000 distinct CDR3 sequences, 4% occurring once. This clonotype has a count of ten or more. Its antigen is still unknown. The CDR3 contains 13 residues. V shed 7 bases, J shed 5 bases, and the junction held 6 bases outside the gene matches. Germline V gene sequence: CDR1 MDHEN, CDR2 SYDVKM. This chain links TRBV28 with TRBJ1-1, with 8 bases identical to TRBD1. The sample consisted of PBMCs. The sequence derives from a human donor in good health (CMV status not recorded). Some clones in this sample may be carry-over from other donors' samples. For the CDR3, the DNA is TGTGCCAGCACCAAGACAGGGGTGACTGAAGCTTTCTTT. This gives the protein CASTKTGVTEAFF.